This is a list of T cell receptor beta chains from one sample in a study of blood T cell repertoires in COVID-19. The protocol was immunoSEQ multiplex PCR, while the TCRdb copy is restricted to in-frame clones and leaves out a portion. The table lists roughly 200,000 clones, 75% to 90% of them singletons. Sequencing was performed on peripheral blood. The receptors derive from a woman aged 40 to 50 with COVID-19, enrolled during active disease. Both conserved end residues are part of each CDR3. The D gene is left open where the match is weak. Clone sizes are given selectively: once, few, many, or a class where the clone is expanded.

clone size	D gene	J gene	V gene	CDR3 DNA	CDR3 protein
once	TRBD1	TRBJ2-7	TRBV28	TGTGCCAGCAGTCGATCGACAGGGCTTTACGAGCAGTACTTC	CASSRSTGLYEQYF
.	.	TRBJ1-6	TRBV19	TGTGCCAGTAGTCCACAGGTAGATAATTCACCCCTCCACTTT	CASSPQVDNSPLHF
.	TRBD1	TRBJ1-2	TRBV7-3	TGTGCCAGCAGATGGGACAGGGTTGATGGCTACACCTTC	CASRWDRVDGYTF
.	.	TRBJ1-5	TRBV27	TGTGCCAGCAGTTATACCGGGAGGACGAGCAATCAGCCCCAGCATTTT	CASSYTGRTSNQPQHF
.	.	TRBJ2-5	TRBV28	TGTGCCAGCAGTTTATACGAGGGCCAAGAGACCCAGTACTTC	CASSLYEGQETQYF
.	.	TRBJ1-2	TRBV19	TGTGCCAGTTCCGACAGATCCAACTATGGCTACACCTTC	CASSDRSNYGYTF
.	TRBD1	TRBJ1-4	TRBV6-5	TGTGCCAGCAGGAGGTTACAGGGGAATGAAAAACTGTTTTTT	CASRRLQGNEKLFF
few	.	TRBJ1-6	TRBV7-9	TGTGCCAGCAGCTTAGAACCGGGGTGGAATTCACCCCTCCACTTT	CASSLEPGWNSPLHF
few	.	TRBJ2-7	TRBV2	TGTGCCAGCAGGGAGGACAGTGGGATCTACGAGCAGTACTTC	CASREDSGIYEQYF
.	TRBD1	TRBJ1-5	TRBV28	TGTGCCAGCAGGCCCCTCCGGGACAGGGTCGTACAGCCCCAGCATTTT	CASRPLRDRVVQPQHF
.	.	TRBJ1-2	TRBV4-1	TGCGCCAGCAGCCAAGCAGCGGAGACCAACTATGGCTACACCTTC	CASSQAAETNYGYTF
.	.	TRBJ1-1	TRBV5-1	TGCGCCAGCAGCTTGGAAGGCGGGGGGCGCCTGGGGGACACTGAAGCTTTCTTT	CASSLEGGGRLGDTEAFF
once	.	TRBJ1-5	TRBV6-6	TGTGCCAGCAGCCTACAGGGACAGCCCCAGCATTTT	CASSLQGQPQHF
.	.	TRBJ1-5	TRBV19	TGTGCCAGTAAAGAGCCCCGACATAATCAGCCCCAGCATTTT	CASKEPRHNQPQHF
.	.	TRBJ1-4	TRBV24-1	TGTGCCACCAGTGAACCCGGGACACGGGCTGAAAAACTGTTTTTT	CATSEPGTRAEKLFF
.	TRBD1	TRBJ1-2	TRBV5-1	TGCGCCAGCAGCTTTTCGACAGGGGATGGGTATGGCTACACCTTC	CASSFSTGDGYGYTF
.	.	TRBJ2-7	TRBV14	TGTGCCAGCAGCCAACGTCCGTCCTACGAGCAGTACTTC	CASSQRPSYEQYF
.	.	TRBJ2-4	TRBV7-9	TGTGCCAGCAGCCCTCGGGACACACGAGGCATTCAGTACTTC	CASSPRDTRGIQYF
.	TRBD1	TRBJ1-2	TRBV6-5	TGTGCCAGCAGTAAGGGACAGGGAGACTATGGCTACACCTTC	CASSKGQGDYGYTF
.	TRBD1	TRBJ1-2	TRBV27	TGTGCCAGCAGTTTATCGACCGGACAGGGGGCGCGGGTCGGCTACACCTTC	CASSLSTGQGARVGYTF
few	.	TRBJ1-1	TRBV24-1	TGTGCCACCAGCCCAGGGTCCCTGAACACTGAAGCTTTCTTT	CATSPGSLNTEAFF
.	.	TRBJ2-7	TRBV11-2	TGTGCCAGCAGCTTACTTAGGGGCCCTAGGAGCTCCTACGAGCAGTACTTC	CASSLLRGPRSSYEQYF
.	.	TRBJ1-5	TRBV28	TGTGCCAGCAGTTCAGTCTCGAACAGGGTAAATCAGCCCCAGCATTTT	CASSSVSNRVNQPQHF
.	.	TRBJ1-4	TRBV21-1	TGTGCCAGCAGCAAAGTGGGGGACAGACACTTTAATGAAAAACTGTTTTTT	CASSKVGDRHFNEKLFF
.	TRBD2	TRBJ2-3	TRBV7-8	TGTGCCAGCAGCTTAGAGCTCAGCGGGGGGGGCTTCACAGATACGCAGTATTTT	CASSLELSGGGFTDTQYF
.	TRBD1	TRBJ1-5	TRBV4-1	TGCGCCAGCAGCCAAGAGGCACAGGGGATCAATCAGCCCCAGCATTTT	CASSQEAQGINQPQHF
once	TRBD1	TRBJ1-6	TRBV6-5	TGTGCCAGCAGTTACGGGACAGGGAACTCACCCCTCCACTTT	CASSYGTGNSPLHF
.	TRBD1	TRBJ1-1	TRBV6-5	TGTGCCAGCAGTTCCCTTTCTGGACAGGTGGGTGAAGCTTTCTTT	CASSSLSGQVGEAFF
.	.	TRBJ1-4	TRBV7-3	TGTGCCAGCAGCTATCCGGGGGAAGATGAAAAACTGTTTTTT	CASSYPGEDEKLFF
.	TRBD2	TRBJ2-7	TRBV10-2	TGCGCCACCAAAGGACTAGCGGGAACTAGAAGCTACGAGCAGTACTTC	CATKGLAGTRSYEQYF
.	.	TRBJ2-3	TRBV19	TGTGCCAGTAGTATTTGGGGGGGCAAAGATACGCAGTATTTT	CASSIWGGKDTQYF
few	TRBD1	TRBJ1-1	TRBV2	TGTGCCAGCAGTCGACAGGGGAACACTGAAGCTTTCTTT	CASSRQGNTEAFF
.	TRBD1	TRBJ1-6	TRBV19	TGTGCCAGTAGTCCCCGGGACAGGGGTTTCTCACCCCTCCACTTT	CASSPRDRGFSPLHF
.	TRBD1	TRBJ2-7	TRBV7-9	TGTGCCAGCAGTGAACAGGGGAGTTGGTTAGAGCAGTACTTC	CASSEQGSWLEQYF
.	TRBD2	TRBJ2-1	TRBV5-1	TGCGCCAGCAGCTTGGGTCTAGCGGGAGGACAAGGTGAGCAGTTCTTC	CASSLGLAGGQGEQFF
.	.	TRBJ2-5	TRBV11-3	TGTGCCAGCAGCTTACAGTCCCAAGAGACCCAGTACTTC	CASSLQSQETQYF
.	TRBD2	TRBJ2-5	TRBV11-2	TGTGCCAGCAGCTTCCGGGGGGAGCGACAAGAGACCCAGTACTTC	CASSFRGERQETQYF
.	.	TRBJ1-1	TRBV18	TGTGCCAGCTCACCACGGGGACACTCAAACACTGAAGCTTTCTTT	CASSPRGHSNTEAFF
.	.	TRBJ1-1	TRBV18	TGTGCCAGCTCACCCCTAGGGGTGGAGGAAGCTTTCTTT	CASSPLGVEEAFF
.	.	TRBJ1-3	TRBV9	TGTGCCAGCAGCGCCCGGACTGGGGGGGACACCATATATTTT	CASSARTGGDTIYF
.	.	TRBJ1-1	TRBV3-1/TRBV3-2	TGTGCCAGCAGCCAAAGAGCGGGAGCTACTGAAGCTTTCTTT	CASSQRAGATEAFF
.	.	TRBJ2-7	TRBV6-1	TGTGCCAGCAGTGAATCGGGATTAAGGTCCTACGAGCAGTACTTC	CASSESGLRSYEQYF
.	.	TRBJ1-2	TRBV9	TGTGCCAGCAGCGTAGAGTTGCGTAACTATGGCTACACCTTC	CASSVELRNYGYTF
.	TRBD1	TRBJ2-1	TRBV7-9	TGTGCCAGCAGCTTAGCGAGGGGACAGGGAGAATACGAGCAGTTCTTC	CASSLARGQGEYEQFF
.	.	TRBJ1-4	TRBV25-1	TGTGCCAGCAGTGCCCGGACAGTTTTCCGTGAAAAACTGTTTTTT	CASSARTVFREKLFF
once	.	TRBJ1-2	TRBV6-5	TGTGCCAGCAGCTCGGTGAAAGATCCTTTTTATGGCTACACCTTC	CASSSVKDPFYGYTF
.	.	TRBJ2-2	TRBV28	TGTGCCAGCCGAGAGGGGAACACCGGGGAGCTGTTTTTT	CASREGNTGELFF
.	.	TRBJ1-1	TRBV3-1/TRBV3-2	TGTGCCAGCAGCCAACCGACAGGATCTGAAGCTTTCTTT	CASSQPTGSEAFF
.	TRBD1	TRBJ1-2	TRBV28	TGTGCCAGCACCTCCTCCGGGACAGGGGGCGTTCGCTATGGCTACACCTTC	CASTSSGTGGVRYGYTF
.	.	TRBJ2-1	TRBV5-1	TGCGCCAGCAGCTCCACAGTTTCACTAGAGAACAATGAGCAGTTCTTC	CASSSTVSLENNEQFF
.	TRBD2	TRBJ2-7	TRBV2	TGTGCCAGCAGTCGGGGGGTGGGAAACGAGCAGTACTTC	CASSRGVGNEQYF
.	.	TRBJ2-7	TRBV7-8	TGTGCCAGCAGCTTAGAGATGATGACAGCTCCTTTTGGGGAGCAGTACTTC	CASSLEMMTAPFGEQYF
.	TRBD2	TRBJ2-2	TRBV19	TGTGCCAGTAGACCTTCGACTAGCGGGAGTGGGACCGGGGAGCTGTTTTTT	CASRPSTSGSGTGELFF
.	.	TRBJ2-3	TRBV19	TGTGCCAGTAGTACCCGGGGAGCGCGGCCCACAGATACGCAGTATTTT	CASSTRGARPTDTQYF
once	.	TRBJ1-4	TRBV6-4	TGTGCCAGCAGTGACTCGACGGGTGGAAATGAAAAACTGTTTTTT	CASSDSTGGNEKLFF
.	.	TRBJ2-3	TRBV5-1	TGCGCCAGCAGCTTGGCCGGACACGCCACAGATACGCAGTATTTT	CASSLAGHATDTQYF
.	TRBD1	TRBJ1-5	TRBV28	TGTGCCAGAAATGACAGGGCCGGTCAGCCCCAGCATTTT	CARNDRAGQPQHF
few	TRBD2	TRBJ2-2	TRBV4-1	TGCGCCAGCAGCCATCCCTCCCACGGCCTAGCGGGAGAAACCGCCGGGGAGCTGTTTTTT	CASSHPSHGLAGETAGELFF
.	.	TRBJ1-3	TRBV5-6	TGTGCCAGCAGGAAACGCCGGGGTGTGACTGGAAACACCATATATTTT	CASRKRRGVTGNTIYF
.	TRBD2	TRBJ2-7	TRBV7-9	TGTGCCAGCCGAGGGACTAGCGGGTACGACGAGCAGTACTTC	CASRGTSGYDEQYF